The clone carrying this TCR beta chain was counted only a few times. Gene names follow the mouse nomenclature. The read ends 1 residue before the CDR3 terminus; that terminus is restored from the germline J gene. Profiling relied on immunoSEQ multiplex PCR, and the TCRdb table lists in-frame clones only, not all of them. The repertoire holds some 6,100 clones, with under 60% as singletons. The data derive from a study of tissue T cells after allogeneic stem cell transplantation. As for time point: mouse harvest day 14 after allogeneic transplant. Each mouse received 10^7 T-cell-depleted marrow cells plus 10^6 splenic CD5+ T cells by tail vein. Tissues came from B6→BALB/c major-mismatch GVHD mice at day 7 or 14. This CDR3 contains 14 residues. The V and J ends lost 0 bases and 9 bases, in that order; junction bases with no gene match: 7. Germline assignment: CDR1 LGHNA and CDR2 YSYQKL.

Sequencing was done on a sample of gut tissue. This clonotype originated in a female BALB/c mouse given C57BL/6 T cells with graft-versus-host disease after an allogeneic hematopoietic cell transplant. This rearrangement joins TRBV2 to TRBJ2-7; 8 bases align to TRBD1. The CDR3 loop reads CASSQEGQGARQYF. CDR3 DNA (partial): TGTGCCAGCAGCCAAGAAGGGCAGGGGGCGCGACAGTAC.